What follows are 4 T cell receptor beta chains derived from one specimen sequenced in a study of graft-versus-host responses after intestinal transplantation. Antigens for these TCRs are unknown. Using immunoSEQ multiplex PCR, the repertoire was profiled, and TCRdb retains in-frame clones only, with some absent. Counted here are around 130,000 clones, around 90% occurring once; the ten biggest clones make up over 0.15%. This specimen consisted of unstimulated CD4+ T cells sorted from spleen or lymph node cells, obtained before intestinal transplant. The receptors shown here come from a human donor who received an intestinal transplant.

The chain combines TRBV5-5 with TRBJ1-1; a weak D match, TRBD1 (5 bases). CDR1 and CDR2 (germline): SGHKS, YYEKEE (reference sequence). The CDR3 extends over 15 amino acids. The V gene lost 2 bases and the J gene lost 0 bases, with 11 bases spanning the gap. The CDR3 nucleotides are TGTGCCAGCAGCTTTTCCCCGGGACTGAACACTGAAGCTTTCTTT. Amino acids: CASSFSPGLNTEAFF.

This chain joins TRBV9 and TRBJ2-3; possibly TRBD2 for D (6 bases). Between the trimmed V and J ends, which lost 3 bases and 2 bases, there was a span of 10 bases. Looked up from germline, CDR1 is SGDLS and CDR2 is YYNGEE. The CDR3 is 14 residues long. The CDR3 nucleotides read TGTGCCAGCAGCGCCGAGGGACTCACAGATACGCAGTATTTT. Translation: CASSAEGLTDTQYF.

V is TRBV5-4 and J is TRBJ1-1, with D unclear. Germline-derived CDR1 and CDR2 are SGHNT and YYREEE (reference sequence). V gave up 0 bases and J gave up 1 base, with 4 bases separating them. This CDR3 contains 13 residues. CDR3 nucleotides: TGTGCCAGCAGCTTGGACCGGAACACTGAAGCTTTCTTT. Translated, it gives CASSLDRNTEAFF.

The V gene is TRBV6-5, the J gene TRBJ1-2; no definite D call. The V end was cut by 5 bases, the J end by 8 bases, with 3 bases between. The CDR3 extends over 9 amino acids. CDR1 and CDR2 from the germline V gene are MNHEY and SVGAGI. The CDR3 nucleotides read TGTGCCAGCAGTCCCGGCTACACCTTC. Protein product: CASSPGYTF.